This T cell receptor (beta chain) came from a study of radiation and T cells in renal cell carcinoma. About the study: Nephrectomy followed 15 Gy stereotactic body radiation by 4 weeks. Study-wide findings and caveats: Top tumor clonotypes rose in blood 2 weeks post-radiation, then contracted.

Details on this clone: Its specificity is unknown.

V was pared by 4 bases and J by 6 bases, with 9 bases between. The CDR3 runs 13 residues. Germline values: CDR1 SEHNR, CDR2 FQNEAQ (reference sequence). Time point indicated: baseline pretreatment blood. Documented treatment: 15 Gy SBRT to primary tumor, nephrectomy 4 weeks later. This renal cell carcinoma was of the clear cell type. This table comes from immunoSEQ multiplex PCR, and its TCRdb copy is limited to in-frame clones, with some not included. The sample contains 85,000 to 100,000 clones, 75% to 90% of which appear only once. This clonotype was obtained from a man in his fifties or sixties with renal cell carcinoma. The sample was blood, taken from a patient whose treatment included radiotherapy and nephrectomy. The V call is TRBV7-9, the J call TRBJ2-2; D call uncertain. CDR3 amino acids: CASSSDLAGELFF. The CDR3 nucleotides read TGTGCCAGCAGCTCCGATCTGGCCGGGGAGCTGTTTTTT.